The clone carrying this TCR beta chain has just a few counts. This record belongs to a study of T cells after yellow fever vaccination. TCRdb recomputed calls from the 5' RACE reads with MiXCR, one row per CDR3 protein. The table has about 340,000 distinct CDR3 sequences, about 4% seen once. V trimming: 2 bases; J trimming: 5 bases; junction bases outside the gene matches: 4. Germline lookup yields CDR1 SGHTA and CDR2 FQGTGA. The length of the CDR3 is 14 residues. The chain employs TRBV7-3 and TRBJ2-5, with 8 bases identical to TRBD2. Material: PBMCs, obtained 5 days after the yellow fever booster vaccination. The TCR sequence derives from a man between 18 and 35 years old who received the YFV17D yellow fever vaccine. CDR3 DNA sequence: TGTGCCAGCAGCTTACGGGGGGGCCTGGAGACCCAGTACTTC. It translates to CASSLRGGLETQYF.